What follows are 32 T cell receptor beta chains derived from one specimen sequenced in a study of regulatory T cells in long-lasting Graves disease. Arm-PCR of CDR3 regions and iRepertoire HTBI primers were the basis on which TCR beta libraries were built. From the multiplex PCR reads, TCRdb called clonotypes with MiXCR, one entry per CDR3 protein. The table lists 380,000 or so distinct CDR3 sequences, 15% to 20% of them singletons. The time point was: newly diagnosed GD, antithyroid drugs for less than 3 months. From RNA extracted from PBMCs, the TCR library was made. Another study also made use of these data, one on T cells in Graves' hyperthyroidism and ophthalmopathy.

The source was peripheral blood mononuclear cells (PBMCs), collected at new diagnosis, from a patient treated with antithyroid drugs. The receptors stem from a woman in her late teens or twenties with Graves disease.

This clonotype appeared a few times. This chain connects TRBV5-1 to TRBJ2-5; 7 nucleotides agree with TRBD2. The germline V gene has CDR1 SGHRS and CDR2 YFSETQ. V shed 0 bases and J 0 bases; nucleotides not matched to a gene: 11. This CDR3 has 18 amino acids. The CDR3 reads CASSLGLLADQYQETQYF. Here the CDR3 DNA reads TGCGCCAGCAGCTTGGGTCTTCTAGCGGATCAGTACCAAGAGACCCAGTACTTC.

There are many counts of this clonotype. The chain carries TRBV12-3 or TRBV12-4 and TRBJ2-7, with a weak D call TRBD1 (6 bases). Deletions cut 8 bases from V and 1 base from J, with 15 bases between. The CDR3 contains 14 residues. For the CDR3, the DNA is TGTGCCAGCGGAGCCACAGGACAGTCCTACGAGCAGTACTTC. This sequence encodes CASGATGQSYEQYF.

In its sample, this clonotype was seen many times. DNA of the CDR3: TGTGCCGGCCGTAGACAGGCCTCTAACTATGGCTACACCTTC. This gives the protein CAGRRQASNYGYTF. The rearrangement joins TRBV2 to TRBJ1-2, with D possibly TRBD1 on 6 matching bases. Germline CDR1 and CDR2: SNHLY and FYNNEI. This CDR3 spans 14 amino acids. Deletions cut 11 bases from V and 0 bases from J, with 16 bases between.

CDR3 sequence (DNA): TGTGCCAGCAGTTACCTTGGGCAGAGCCTTACAGATACGCAGTATTTT. Its protein product is CASSYLGQSLTDTQYF. The chain uses TRBV6-2 or TRBV6-3 and TRBJ2-3; D is undetermined. The V and J ends lost 2 bases and 3 bases respectively, with 15 bases between them. Germline CDR1 MNHEY, CDR2 SVGEGT. The CDR3 contains 16 residues.

The chain links TRBV24-1 to TRBJ2-7, with D possibly matching TRBD2 (6 bases). V lost 3 bases, J lost 6 bases, and 8 bases lay in between. CDR1 is KGHDR, CDR2 SFDVKD, per germline. The CDR3 loop spans 12 amino acids. CDR3 region: CATSDAGCEQYF. The CDR3 coding sequence is TGTGCCACCAGTGATGCGGGGTGCGAGCAGTACTTC.

The gene calls are TRBV29-1 and TRBJ1-4, with unresolved D. With 7 bases removed from V and 3 bases from J, the gap between germline ends came to 9 bases. This CDR3 is built from 12 residues. CDR1 is SQVTM, CDR2 ANQGSEA, per germline. The DNA for the CDR3 is TGCAGCGCCCGCGGGGCTAATGAAAAACTGTTTTTT. This codes for CSARGANEKLFF.

This clonotype came up many times. The gene calls are TRBV29-1 and TRBJ1-5; 8 nucleotides agree with TRBD1. V was clipped by 6 bases and J by 0 bases; unmatched bases: 4. The germline V gene has CDR1 SQVTM and CDR2 ANQGSEA. The CDR3 totals 14 residues. CDR3 nucleotides: TGCAGCGTCCGGACAGGGTATAGCAATCAGCCCCAGCATTTT. Protein: CSVRTGYSNQPQHF.

At least ten counts were recorded for this clonotype. The chain employs TRBV2 and TRBJ2-1, with a tentative D call TRBD1 (6 bases). Germline values: CDR1 SNHLY, CDR2 FYNNEI. V lost 5 bases and J 2 bases, leaving 13 bases between the germline ends. There are 15 residues in the CDR3. CDR3 DNA: TGTGCCAGCAGTCTCATTACAGGGACCTACAATGAGCAGTTCTTC. Translated: CASSLITGTYNEQFF.

In its sample, this clonotype was seen many times. The J gene is TRBJ2-1, the V gene TRBV9; 7 nucleotides match TRBD1. CDR3 length: 15 residues. V lost 4 bases, J lost 10 bases, and 14 bases stayed unmatched. Looked up from germline, CDR1 is SGDLS and CDR2 is YYNGEE. The CDR3 nucleotides read TGTGCCAGCAGCATTCAGCCGGGACAGCCTGGGGAGCAGTTCTTC. The encoded protein is CASSIQPGQPGEQFF. The entire variable domain, with the rest obtained from reference TRBV9 and TRBJ2-1, is as follows: DSGVTQTPKHLITATGQRVTLRCSPRSGDLSVYWYQQSLDQGLQFLIQYYNGEERAKGNILERFSAQQFPDLHSELNLSSLELGDSALYFCASSIQPGQPGEQFFGPGTRLTVL.

This clonotype was detected many times. The chain carries TRBV7-9 and TRBJ2-7, with D perhaps assigned TRBD1 or TRBD2 (5 bases each). This CDR3 is 16 amino acids long. Germline CDR1 reads SEHNR; CDR2 reads FQNEAQ (reference sequence). Trimming removed 4 bases at V and 6 bases at J, with 22 bases between. CDR3 DNA: TGTGCCAGCAGCTCGAAACCGGGCCCCCGGGGACCCGAGCAGTACTTC. This codes for CASSSKPGPRGPEQYF.

The chain employs TRBV5-6 and TRBJ1-1; D is uncertain. With 4 bases removed from V and 6 bases from J, the gap between germline ends came to 25 bases. Germline CDR1 is SGHDT and CDR2 is YYEEEE. CDR3 length: 17 amino acids. CDR3: CASSGWFLLGSRAEAFF. CDR3 nucleotides: TGTGCCAGCAGCGGCTGGTTCCTCCTGGGGAGTCGGGCTGAAGCTTTCTTT.

As concerns this clonotype: This may come from a read error, since a much larger clone is one base off. The rearrangement joins TRBV2 to TRBJ2-1; weak D call: TRBD1 (5 bases). Per germline, CDR1 SNHLY and CDR2 FYNNEI. The CDR3 is 14 residues long. V dropped 5 bases and J dropped 2 bases, with 10 bases sitting between them. The CDR3 spells CASSPDSPYNEQFF. The CDR3 DNA reads as TGTGCCAGCAGTCCTGACAGCCCCTACAATGAGCAGTTCTTC.

With respect to this clonotype: A much larger clone differs by one base, so this may be a read error. This chain's CDR3 is CASSLAGPSYNERFF. The CDR3 coding sequence is TGTGCCAGCAGCCTAGCGGGCCCCTCCTACAATGAGCGGTTCTTC. The chain employs TRBV9 and TRBJ2-1, with 8 bases aligning to TRBD2. The CDR3 consists of 15 residues. In germline, CDR1 is SGDLS, CDR2 YYNGEE.

This clonotype has a count of ten or more. The chain carries TRBV5-1 and TRBJ1-1; TRBD1 aligns across 8 bases. The germline V gene has CDR1 SGHRS and CDR2 YFSETQ. There are 16 residues in the CDR3. Losses at the gene ends were 0 bases for V and 4 bases for J; bases not matched to a gene: 8. The CDR3 DNA sequence: TGCGCCAGCAGCTTGGAGGCAGGGGGCGCGGGCACTGAAGCTTTCTTT. Translation: CASSLEAGGAGTEAFF.

This clonotype was picked up many times. This chain links TRBV28 with TRBJ2-4; the match to TRBD2 covers 9 bases. Germline CDR1 MDHEN, CDR2 SYDVKM. V gave up 7 bases and J gave up 1 base; unmatched junction bases: 8. This CDR3 comprises 16 residues. In nucleotides, the CDR3 is TGTGCCAGCAAGCTAGCGGGGAGAGGGGCCAAAAACATTCAGTACTTC. It is translated as CASKLAGRGAKNIQYF.

This clonotype was observed many times. The CDR3 sequence: CAISESDATNEKLFF. The CDR3 DNA sequence: TGTGCCATCAGTGAGTCGGATGCAACTAATGAAAAACTGTTTTTT. The rearrangement uses TRBV10-3 and TRBJ1-4; D gene unclear. CDR3 length equals 15 residues. Trimming removed 0 bases from V and 0 bases from J, with 5 bases in between. Germline V gene lookup returns CDR1 ENHRY and CDR2 SYGVKD.

This clonotype was seen at least ten times. The V call is TRBV27, the J call TRBJ1-1; no clear D. CDR1 is MNHEY, CDR2 SMNVEV, per germline (reference sequence). The CDR3 extends over 13 amino acids. V was shortened by 6 bases and J by 5 bases, with 13 bases between the two germline ends. The CDR3 is CASSSAGRTEAFF. CDR3 bases: TGTGCCAGCAGCTCGGCCGGGCGGACTGAAGCTTTCTTT.

The V and J genes are TRBV7-2 and TRBJ2-7, with D possibly TRBD1 on 7 matching bases. Between the trimmed V and J ends, which lost 1 base and 5 bases, there was a span of 12 bases. Germline-derived CDR1 and CDR2 are SGHTA and FQGNSA. The CDR3 covers 14 residues. This chain's CDR3 is CASSLESRGDEQYF. The CDR3 DNA follows: TGTGCCAGCAGCTTAGAAAGCAGGGGGGACGAGCAGTACTTC. The variable domain in full, with the rest retrieved from reference TRBV7-2 and TRBJ2-7, is GAGVSQSPSNKVTEKGKDVELRCDPISGHTALYWYRQSLGQGLEFLIYFQGNSAPDKSGLPSDRFSAERTGGSVSTLTIQRTQQEDSAVYLCASSLESRGDEQYFGPGTRLTVT.

Concerning this clonotype itself: This sequence is one base from a far larger clone and is likely a read error. J is TRBJ1-2 and V is TRBV11-3; D is unresolved. Germline V gene sequence: CDR1 SGHNT, CDR2 YENEEA. The CDR3 length is 15 residues. Trimming cost V 4 bases and J 3 bases, with 15 bases left between them. CDR3 bases: TGTGCCAGCAGCTCCTACAGAGCATACGACTATGGCTACACCTTC. Its translation is CASSSYRAYDYGYTF.

Many counts were recorded for this clonotype. The V gene is TRBV2, the J gene TRBJ1-4, with TRBD1 matching over 8 bases. The CDR3 totals 17 residues. Germline loops: CDR1 SNHLY, CDR2 FYNNEI. Trimming took 2 bases from V and 0 from J; bases not matched to a gene: 5. The CDR3 nucleotides read TGTGCCAGCAGTGAACACAGGGGGATCCCAACTAATGAAAAACTGTTTTTT. Its translation: CASSEHRGIPTNEKLFF.

The V and J genes are TRBV20-1 and TRBJ1-1; 9 bases fit TRBD1. J gave up 6 bases and V 3 bases, and 11 bases lay outside the gene matches. Germline assignment: CDR1 DFQATT and CDR2 SNEGSKA (reference sequence). This CDR3 has 15 amino acids. DNA for the CDR3: TGCAGTGCTAGGGCACGGACAGGGGATTTCGCTGAAGCTTTCTTT. Its protein is CSARARTGDFAEAFF.

This clonotype has just a few counts. A read error is possible here, since a much larger clone lies one base away. V and J are TRBV20-1 and TRBJ2-5, with TRBD1 identical over 9 bases. The germline CDR1 and CDR2 sequences are DFQATT and SNEGSKA (reference sequence). The ends lost 0 bases at V and 5 bases at J; junction bases unmatched: 7. The CDR3 consists of 15 residues. The CDR3 here is CSARDEGQGRETQYF. CDR3 nucleotide sequence: TGCAGTGCTAGAGATGAGGGACAGGGAAGGGAGACCCAGTACTTC.

As regards this clonotype: No conserved phenylalanine or tryptophan is present at the end of the CDR3, so a read error is the likely explanation. V usage is TRBV5-1 and J usage is TRBJ2-1; TRBD2 matches 10 bases. Germline V lookup: CDR1 SGHRS, CDR2 YFSETQ. The CDR3 covers 15 residues. Trimming cost V 4 bases and J 2 bases; bases outside gene matches: 3. The CDR3 sequence: CASSAGTSAYNEQFL. CDR3 DNA sequence: TGCGCCAGCAGCGCCGGGACTAGCGCCTACAATGAGCAGTTCCTC.

This sequence joins TRBV7-9 and TRBJ1-2; 12 positions agree with TRBD1. This CDR3 has 16 amino acids. The V segment lost 1 base and the J segment 7 bases; nucleotides outside the gene matches: 7. Germline lookup yields CDR1 SEHNR and CDR2 FQNEAQ (reference sequence). The chain's CDR3 is CASSLVLGQGAGGYTF. CDR3 bases: TGTGCCAGCAGCTTAGTGCTGGGACAGGGGGCGGGTGGCTACACCTTC.

In its sample, this clonotype was seen many times. J is TRBJ2-5 and V is TRBV30; D may be TRBD1 (6 bases). The CDR3 runs to 13 residues. V lost 8 bases to trimming and J lost 5 bases, with 18 bases between them. Germline CDR1 GTSNPN, CDR2 SVGIG (reference sequence). CDR3: CATSRQGPETQYF. CDR3 coding DNA: TGTGCCACTTCCAGGCAGGGGCCCGAGACCCAGTACTTC.

This clonotype appeared many times. The CDR3 reads CASREVGTEAFF. In nucleotides, the CDR3 is TGTGCCAGCAGGGAAGTTGGCACTGAAGCTTTCTTT. The V gene is TRBV28, the J gene TRBJ1-1; D remains ambiguous. V was pared by 6 bases and J by 4 bases, with 9 bases between. Germline CDR1 MDHEN, CDR2 SYDVKM. This CDR3 has 12 amino acids.

This clonotype was seen ten or more times. The J gene is TRBJ2-7, the V gene TRBV5-5; D perhaps matches TRBD1 (6 bases). CDR1 is SGHKS and CDR2 is YYEKEE in the germline V gene (reference sequence). The V and J ends lost 0 bases and 3 bases respectively, with 13 bases between them. The CDR3 is 15 residues long. The CDR3 nucleotides read TGTGCCAGCAGCTTGGGGGACAACTTACTCTACGAGCAGTACTTC. Protein: CASSLGDNLLYEQYF.

This clonotype occurred many times. This chain links TRBV20-1 with TRBJ2-2; D uncertain. CDR3 length: 16 residues. From germline, CDR1 is DFQATT and CDR2 SNEGSKA (reference sequence). The V gene lost 0 bases and the J gene lost 0 bases, with 11 bases spanning the gap. The CDR3 spells CSARDLAWSNTGELFF. CDR3 coding DNA: TGCAGTGCTAGAGATCTGGCTTGGTCGAACACCGGGGAGCTGTTTTTT.

This chain connects TRBV12-3 or TRBV12-4 to TRBJ2-7, with 9 bases aligning to TRBD1. CDR3 length equals 16 residues. V lost 6 bases, J lost 3 bases, and 12 bases stayed unmatched. The CDR3 DNA is TGTGCCAGCAGCCACCCTCCGGGACAGGGATTCTACGAGCAGTACTTC. Protein: CASSHPPGQGFYEQYF.

In its sample, this clonotype was seen a few times. V usage is TRBV6-5 and J usage is TRBJ1-2; D not resolved. Germline CDR1 is MNHEY and CDR2 is SVGAGI. The CDR3 is 14 amino acids. Trimming left V 0 bases short and J 4 bases short, with 9 bases between. CDR3 bases: TGTGCCAGCAGTTACTCGCCGTTCCCCTATGGCTACACCTTC. It is translated as CASSYSPFPYGYTF.

This clonotype was seen repeatedly, ten times or more. The genes are TRBV20-1 and TRBJ2-1; the match to TRBD2 covers 7 bases. The CDR3 totals 13 residues. Germline V gene lookup returns CDR1 DFQATT and CDR2 SNEGSKA (reference sequence). J gave up 8 bases and V 1 base, and 5 bases lay outside the gene matches. CDR3 loop: CSARGEGLYEQFF. For the CDR3, the DNA is TGCAGTGCTAGAGGGGAGGGACTCTATGAGCAGTTCTTC.

In this sample, this clonotype turned up a few times. At one end, the junction sequence differs from germline, possibly due to a read error. This chain uses TRBV11-2 with TRBJ2-5; 12 bases are a match to TRBD2. Per germline, CDR1 SGHAT and CDR2 FQNNGV. The CDR3 is 16 residues long. For the CDR3, the DNA is TGCGCCAGCAGGCAGACTAGCGGGAGCGGGGGAGAGACCCAGTACTTC. Translating it yields CASRQTSGSGGETQYF.